Listed here are 24 T cell receptor beta chains from one sample, sequenced in a study of spatial heterogeneity in lung cancer. Study-level points and caveats: For expanded intratumoral alpha and beta TCRs, counts tracked tumor mutation counts.

TCRdb itself ran the 5' RACE reads through MiXCR, one entry per CDR3 protein. This table has about 3,900 distinct CDR3 sequences, roughly 4.3% appearing once. Time point specified: sample taken at primary tumor resection. The antigens of these receptors remain unknown. The sequencing used lung tumor tissue, collected at surgery. Receptors were obtained from a male donor with early-stage non-small cell lung cancer.

This clonotype was detected many times. This chain joins TRBV19 and TRBJ2-1; 9 bases align to TRBD1. In germline, CDR1 is LNHDA, CDR2 SQIVND (reference sequence). The V segment lost 7 bases and the J segment 5 bases; nucleotides outside the gene matches: 6. The CDR3 sequence is 14 residues long. The CDR3 loop reads CASTRTGDNNEQFF. The CDR3 DNA is TGTGCCAGTACCAGGACAGGGGATAACAATGAGCAGTTCTTC. The full variable domain, completed using reference TRBV19 and TRBJ2-1, is DGGITQSPKYLFRKEGQNVTLSCEQNLNHDAMYWYRQDPGQGLRLIYYSQIVNDFQKGDIAEGYSVSREKKESFPLTVTSAQKNPTAFYLCASTRTGDNNEQFFGPGTRLTVL.

This clonotype was recorded at least ten times. The chain joins TRBV15 to TRBJ1-1, with a possible D match to TRBD1 (6 bases). The length of the CDR3 is 12 residues. V dropped 4 bases and J dropped 7 bases, with 10 bases sitting between them. Germline V lookup: CDR1 LNHNV, CDR2 YYDKDF (reference sequence). The CDR3 reads CATSNGQNEAFF. The CDR3 bases are TGTGCCACCAGCAACGGACAGAATGAAGCTTTCTTT.

By proportion, this clonotype is medium-sized. The gene calls are TRBV28 and TRBJ2-7; TRBD1 aligns across 8 bases. V shed 7 bases and J 6 bases; nucleotides not matched to a gene: 8. The CDR3 consists of 13 residues. Germline V gives CDR1 MDHEN, CDR2 SYDVKM. The CDR3 protein is CASKRTGISEQYF. CDR3 nucleotides: TGTGCCAGCAAGAGGACAGGGATCAGCGAGCAGTACTTC.

This clonotype is classed as medium-sized (0.01 to 0.1%). The J gene is TRBJ1-3, the V gene TRBV9, with a tentative D call TRBD1 (6 bases). The CDR3 covers 16 residues. Germline CDR1 is SGDLS and CDR2 is YYNGEE. V was cut by 3 bases and J by 0 bases, with 13 bases left in between. The CDR3 loop reads CASSATRQASGNTIYF. The CDR3 DNA is TGTGCCAGCAGCGCAACTCGACAGGCCTCTGGAAACACCATATATTTT.

This clonotype was recorded at least ten times. This sequence joins TRBV5-4 and TRBJ2-7; 9 nucleotides line up with TRBD2. The V and J ends lost 0 bases and 2 bases, in that order; junction bases with no gene match: 24. This CDR3 is built from 22 residues. Looked up from germline, CDR1 is SGHNT and CDR2 is YYREEE (reference sequence). CDR3 coding DNA: TGTGCCAGCAGCTTGGAGGGACAGCTCCCCTGGGGCGGGAGGGGGGTTCCCTACGAGCAGTACGTC. Amino acids: CASSLEGQLPWGGRGVPYEQYV.

The rearrangement uses TRBV28 and TRBJ2-3, with 10 bases fitting TRBD1. J gave up 2 bases and V 4 bases, and 15 bases lay outside the gene matches. Germline CDR1 reads MDHEN; CDR2 reads SYDVKM. This CDR3 is built from 19 residues. The CDR3 is CASSSPPNLRQGATDTQYF. CDR3 bases: TGTGCCAGCAGTTCTCCGCCGAACCTCCGACAGGGGGCCACAGATACGCAGTATTTT. Looking up the rest from reference TRBV28 and TRBJ2-3 gives the full variable domain: DVKVTQSSRYLVKRTGEKVFLECVQDMDHENMFWYRQDPGLGLRLIYFSYDVKMKEKGDIPEGYSVSREKKERFSLILESASTNQTSMYLCASSSPPNLRQGATDTQYFGPGTRLTVL.

At least ten counts were recorded for this clonotype. The V gene is TRBV5-1, the J gene TRBJ2-1; D remains unclear. The germline CDR1 and CDR2 sequences are SGHRS and YFSETQ. Trimming removed 4 bases from V and 3 bases from J, with 5 bases in between. This CDR3 comprises 12 residues. CDR3 sequence: CASSLNYNEQFF. CDR3 sequence (DNA): TGCGCCAGCAGCCTGAACTACAATGAGCAGTTCTTC.

By its share, this clonotype is medium-sized. The CDR3 DNA is TGTGCCAGCAGCCAGCCCTGGACAGTAGGCACAGATACGCAGTATTTT. Translation: CASSQPWTVGTDTQYF. The chain links TRBV7-9 to TRBJ2-3; D possibly corresponds to TRBD1 (6 bases). Germline loops: CDR1 SEHNR, CDR2 FQNEAQ (reference sequence). Trimming pared 5 bases from V and 1 base from J, leaving 16 bases between. The CDR3 has 16 residues.

In its sample, this clonotype is medium-sized. The chain uses TRBV29-1 and TRBJ1-6; D ambiguous. Trimming left V 6 bases short and J 6 bases short, with 9 bases between. The CDR3 has 12 amino acids. Germline V gene lookup returns CDR1 SQVTM and CDR2 ANQGSEA. The CDR3 reads CSVGEVNSPLHF. CDR3 coding DNA: TGCAGCGTCGGCGAGGTTAATTCACCCCTCCACTTT. Full variable domain (rest looked up from reference TRBV29-1 and TRBJ1-6): SAVISQKPSRDICQRGTSLTIQCQVDSQVTMMFWYRQQPGQSLTLIATANQGSEATYESGFVIDKFPISRPNLTFSTLTVSNMSPEDSSIYLCSVGEVNSPLHFGNGTRLTVT.

This clonotype was seen ten or more times. This chain joins TRBV28 and TRBJ1-4; 8 bases are shared with TRBD1. The CDR3 is 14 residues long. Trimming removed 6 bases from V and 4 bases from J; junction bases left unmatched: 4. Germline CDR1 MDHEN, CDR2 SYDVKM. Here the CDR3 DNA reads TGTGCCAGCAGCATACAGGGGGTTAATGAAAAACTGTTTTTT. Protein sequence: CASSIQGVNEKLFF.

This clonotype was seen at least ten times. This chain links TRBV5-6 with TRBJ1-1; a weak D match, TRBD1 (5 bases). The CDR3 sequence is 13 residues long. In germline, CDR1 is SGHDT, CDR2 YYEEEE. V lost 4 bases and J 1 base, leaving 8 bases between the germline ends. The CDR3 region is CASSIDRNTEAFF. Here the CDR3 DNA reads TGTGCCAGCAGCATTGACAGGAACACTGAAGCTTTCTTT.

This clonotype was counted only a few times. V is TRBV6-1 and J is TRBJ2-1; D is tentatively TRBD1 or TRBD2 (5 bases each). V was clipped by 10 bases and J by 10 bases, with 23 bases between them. CDR1 is MNHNS and CDR2 is SASEGT in the germline V gene. There are 14 residues in the CDR3. In DNA form, the CDR3 reads TGTGCCACCAACATGCCCGGAGGCCCAGGGGAGCAGTTCTTC. This codes for CATNMPGGPGEQFF.

This clonotype is termed medium-sized. J is TRBJ1-4 and V is TRBV29-1, with a tentative D call TRBD1 (5 bases). The CDR3 length is 17 residues. V was trimmed by 4 bases and J by 0 bases, leaving 18 bases between them. Germline assignment: CDR1 SQVTM and CDR2 ANQGSEA. The CDR3 region has the DNA TGCAGCGTTGGACGCATGTCGGGGGGGACAACTAATGAAAAACTGTTTTTT. Translating it yields CSVGRMSGGTTNEKLFF. The whole variable domain, remainder taken from reference TRBV29-1 and TRBJ1-4, is SAVISQKPSRDICQRGTSLTIQCQVDSQVTMMFWYRQQPGQSLTLIATANQGSEATYESGFVIDKFPISRPNLTFSTLTVSNMSPEDSSIYLCSVGRMSGGTTNEKLFFGSGTQLSVL.

In this sample, this clonotype turned up many times. The chain is built from TRBV24-1 and TRBJ2-1, with 7 bases identical to TRBD2. The CDR3 extends over 18 amino acids. Germline V gene data show CDR1 as KGHDR and CDR2 as SFDVKD. V gave up 3 bases and J gave up 0 bases; unmatched junction bases: 10. The CDR3 coding sequence is TGTGCCACCAGTGATCCTTCCAAGCGGGGCGACTCCTACAATGAGCAGTTCTTC. Translated: CATSDPSKRGDSYNEQFF.

This clonotype is labeled as large. This rearrangement joins TRBV7-8 to TRBJ2-7; D ambiguous. Germline assignment: CDR1 SGHVS and CDR2 FQNEAQ. The CDR3 loop spans 17 amino acids. V was pared by 4 bases and J by 2 bases, with 21 bases between. CDR3 in DNA: TGTGCCAGCAGCTCCCTTACTCGAGACACAGATACCTACGAGCAGTACGTC. Amino acid sequence: CASSSLTRDTDTYEQYV.

This clonotype was seen many times. The V and J genes are TRBV28 and TRBJ2-1; TRBD2 matches 10 bases. Germline CDR1 is MDHEN and CDR2 is SYDVKM. The CDR3 consists of 15 residues. V was pared by 5 bases and J by 6 bases, with 7 bases of the junction left unmatched. The CDR3 here is CASSQRLAGSNEQFF. CDR3 DNA sequence: TGTGCCAGCAGTCAGAGACTAGCGGGTTCCAATGAGCAGTTCTTC.

This clonotype ranks as large. The chain employs TRBV7-9 and TRBJ1-1; D remains unclear. Trimming cost V 4 bases and J 4 bases, with 4 bases left between them. Germline assignment: CDR1 SEHNR and CDR2 FQNEAQ (reference sequence). There are 11 residues in the CDR3. CDR3 sequence: CASSSSTEAFF. Written as DNA, the CDR3 is TGTGCCAGCAGCTCCAGCACTGAAGCTTTCTTT. The full variable domain, in which reference TRBV7-9 and TRBJ1-1 provide the parts outside the CDR3, is DTGVSQNPRHKITKRGQNVTFRCDPISEHNRLYWYRQTLGQGPEFLTYFQNEAQLEKSRLLSDRFSAERPKGSFSTLEIQRTEQGDSAMYLCASSSSTEAFFGQGTRLTVV.

This clonotype was counted many times. The chain is built from TRBV18 and TRBJ2-1; D is perhaps TRBD1 or TRBD2 (5 bases each). The germline gives CDR1 KGHSH, CDR2 LQKENI. V was trimmed by 8 bases and J by 6 bases, leaving 11 bases between them. The CDR3 is made up of 12 amino acids. The CDR3 reads CASRGESNEQFF. CDR3 coding DNA: TGTGCCAGCAGAGGGGAGTCCAATGAGCAGTTCTTC.

This clonotype was seen at least ten times. V and J are TRBV29-1 and TRBJ1-1; no firm D call. Germline assignment: CDR1 SQVTM and CDR2 ANQGSEA. CDR3 length equals 10 residues. Trimming removed 3 bases at V and 7 bases at J, with 6 bases between. CDR3 coding DNA: TGCAGCGTTGATTCAGATGAAGCTTTCTTT. Translation: CSVDSDEAFF.

This clonotype was observed at least ten times. This chain joins TRBV2 and TRBJ2-5, with D hard to call. Germline CDR1 SNHLY, CDR2 FYNNEI. This CDR3 has 10 amino acids. V dropped 4 bases and J dropped 9 bases, with 6 bases sitting between them. The CDR3 nucleotides are TGTGCCAGCAGTGTCAGCGCCCAGTACTTC. It encodes CASSVSAQYF.

The chain uses TRBV7-2 and TRBJ2-5, with D tentatively TRBD1 or TRBD2 (5 bases each). CDR1 and CDR2 (germline): SGHTA, FQGNSA. Trimming removed 0 bases at V and 4 bases at J, with 9 bases between. The CDR3 runs 14 residues. As DNA, the CDR3 is TGTGCCAGCAGCTTAGCCTTGGGACGAGAGACCCAGTACTTC. Its translation: CASSLALGRETQYF.

This clonotype was found many times. The chain joins TRBV30 to TRBJ2-1; 8 bases align to TRBD1. The ends lost 2 bases at V and 5 bases at J; junction bases unmatched: 8. CDR3 length: 15 residues. Germline V gives CDR1 GTSNPN, CDR2 SVGIG (reference sequence). CDR3 sequence (DNA): TGTGCCTGGAGTCCGATCAGGGGGCGGGACAATGAGCAGTTCTTC. Amino acids: CAWSPIRGRDNEQFF.

This clonotype has a count of ten or more. The chain combines TRBV5-4 with TRBJ2-2; TRBD2 matches at 7 bases. V shed 5 bases, J shed 3 bases, and the junction held 16 bases outside the gene matches. CDR1 is SGHNT and CDR2 is YYREEE in the germline V gene (reference sequence). The CDR3 spans 18 residues. CDR3 residues: CASRPREKERGYTGELFF. In nucleotides, the CDR3 is TGTGCCAGCAGACCGAGAGAGAAGGAGCGGGGCTACACCGGGGAGCTGTTTTTT.

In this sample, this clonotype turned up many times. V gene TRBV7-9 combines with J gene TRBJ2-5; the D is unclear. The CDR3 runs 11 residues. Germline CDR1 reads SEHNR; CDR2 reads FQNEAQ (reference sequence). The V end was cut by 11 bases, the J end by 0 bases, with 7 bases between. CDR3 in amino acids: CAGWYQETQYF. CDR3 nucleotide sequence: TGTGCCGGGTGGTACCAAGAGACCCAGTACTTC.